This record covers a single T cell receptor beta chain. Its antigen is as yet unknown. V dropped 4 bases and J dropped 6 bases, with 15 bases sitting between them. There are 14 residues in the CDR3. Germline V gene lookup returns CDR1 GTSNPN and CDR2 SVGIG (reference sequence). Assay used: immunoSEQ multiplex PCR; TCRdb lists only in-frame clones, some missing. Here the sample spans over 110,000 clones, under 90% being singletons. This specimen belongs to a study of T cell responses to AZD1222 COVID-19 vaccine. Findings of the study overall: Repertoire collection took place solely once the T cell response had peaked. Just a handful of AZD1222 recipients tested seropositive at baseline.

The clonotype originates from an adult who received the AZD1222 COVID-19 vaccine. The chain couples TRBV30 to TRBJ2-2; unclear D gene. Sequenced here: peripheral blood, sampled 28 days after the second AZD1222 dose. CDR3 coding DNA: TGTGCCTGGACCCGGGCCCTAGGTCCCGGGGAGCTGTTTTTT. It codes for CAWTRALGPGELFF.